The source of this T cell receptor beta chain is a study of graft-versus-host responses after intestinal transplantation. About the research overall: Induction using anti-thymocyte globulin, followed by tacrolimus and steroids for approximately three years, was given to all recipients.

Some clones are missing from TCRdb's copy, which holds only in-frame ones; the method was immunoSEQ multiplex PCR. Of about 96,000 clones listed, approximately 90% are singletons. The count of this clone is one. The antigen is unknown. Regarding the study as a whole: Recipient bone marrow held GvH clones, some seen earlier in ileum or blood. Graft-donor T cell macrochimerism coincided with high graft-versus-host to host-versus-graft clonal ratios in allografts.

Germline CDR1 reads SGHRS; CDR2 reads YFSETQ. The CDR3 spans 14 residues. V shed 4 bases and J shed 2 bases, with 10 bases lying between them. The genes are TRBV5-1 and TRBJ2-1, with a tentative D call TRBD2 (6 bases). The sequence was collected from a human donor who received an intestinal transplant. Sample: unstimulated CD4+ T cells sorted from spleen or lymph node cells, taken before intestinal transplant. The CDR3 sequence: CASSGGDTYNEQFF. The CDR3 DNA reads TGCGCCAGCAGCGGCGGGGATACCTACAATGAGCAGTTCTTC.